This T cell receptor (beta chain) stems from a study of T cell changes during pregnancy in multiple sclerosis. CDR3 length equals 12 residues. CDR1 GTSNPN and CDR2 SVGIG come from the germline V gene (reference sequence). V shed 5 bases and J 0 bases; nucleotides not matched to a gene: 0. TCRdb's table, derived via immunoSEQ multiplex PCR, lists solely in-frame clones and lacks some. Of 99,000 or so clones in the sample, about 94% were seen once. This specimen consisted of peripheral blood, obtained after pregnancy. The chain couples TRBV30 to TRBJ2-7; 8 bases map to TRBD1. The TCR was taken from a female donor with multiple sclerosis, enrolled in a pregnancy study. The CDR3 sequence is CAWGTGSYEQYF. As DNA, the CDR3 is TGTGCCTGGGGGACAGGCTCCTACGAGCAGTACTTC. The whole variable domain, filled in from reference TRBV30 and TRBJ2-7, reads SQTIHQWPATLVQPVGSPLSLECTVEGTSNPNLYWYRQAAGRGLQLLFYSVGIGQISSEVPQNLSASRPQDRQFILSSKKLLLSDSGFYLCAWGTGSYEQYFGPGTRLTVT.